Listed here are 15 T cell receptor beta chains from one sample, sequenced in a study of beta chain features in type 1 diabetes. Notes on the study in general: Shorter TCRB CDR3s, moderately but significantly so, were found in Type 1 diabetes patients in all four CD4+ subsets.

For these TCRs, the target antigens are not known. Expressed TCRB transcripts were sequenced, since all the RNA that had been isolated was reverse transcribed. Clones were read by immunoSEQ multiplex PCR, and TCRdb kept only the in-frame ones, dropping some. The sample lists about 340,000 clones; roughly 13% were seen once. Material for sequencing was naive CD4+ T cells from blood. The origin of the receptors is a woman in her late teens or twenties with type 1 diabetes.

The chain employs TRBV5-6 and TRBJ2-1; D is perhaps TRBD1 (6 bases). V lost 1 base and J lost 6, with 14 bases in between. The germline CDR1 and CDR2 sequences are SGHDT and YYEEEE. This CDR3 is 15 amino acids long. The CDR3 DNA is TGTGCCAGCAGCTTGTGGGTACAGGGTGGCAATGAGCAGTTCTTC. Amino acid sequence: CASSLWVQGGNEQFF.

This clone was seen a few times. V and J are TRBV30 and TRBJ1-2; D may be TRBD1 (6 bases). CDR3 length: 12 residues. V was pared by 2 bases and J by 7 bases, with 11 bases between. Germline values: CDR1 GTSNPN, CDR2 SVGIG (reference sequence). The DNA for the CDR3 is TGTGCCTGGAGTCCAGGGGTGGTTGGCTACACCTTC. This gives the protein CAWSPGVVGYTF.

This clone has just a few counts. The chain is built from TRBV30 and TRBJ2-2; 7 nucleotides agree with TRBD2. With 4 bases clipped from V and 1 base from J, the junction kept 6 bases outside the gene matches. Germline V gives CDR1 GTSNPN, CDR2 SVGIG (reference sequence). This CDR3 has 15 amino acids. As DNA, the CDR3 is TGTGCCTGGAACGGACTAGTCGGGAACACCGGGGAGCTGTTTTTT. It translates to CAWNGLVGNTGELFF.

The rearrangement joins TRBV28 to TRBJ1-2, with TRBD1 matching 7 bases. Germline CDR1 is MDHEN and CDR2 is SYDVKM. Trimming at V came to 7 bases and at J to 6 bases, leaving 5 bases not matched to a gene. The CDR3 totals 12 residues. Here the CDR3 DNA reads TGTGCCAGCAACCAACAGGGGCATGGCTACACCTTC. Encoded protein: CASNQQGHGYTF.

This clone was counted only a few times. The genes are TRBV13 and TRBJ2-7; D perhaps matches TRBD2 (6 bases). CDR3 length equals 14 residues. Germline V lookup: CDR1 PRHDT, CDR2 FYEKMQ (reference sequence). With 6 bases removed from V and 2 bases from J, the gap between germline ends came to 14 bases. In DNA form, the CDR3 reads TGTGCCAGCAGGGAGGGACTCCCCGCCTACGAGCAGTACGTC. Residues: CASREGLPAYEQYV.

The chain joins TRBV6-5 to TRBJ2-5; TRBD1 matches 11 bases. V was clipped by 4 bases and J by 9 bases; unmatched bases: 10. This CDR3 is built from 15 residues. CDR1 is MNHEY, CDR2 SVGAGI, per germline. CDR3 loop: CASSWTGTGGLAQYF. The CDR3 nucleotides read TGTGCCAGCAGTTGGACCGGGACAGGGGGGTTAGCCCAGTACTTC.

The rearrangement uses TRBV7-2 and TRBJ1-1; the match to TRBD1 covers 7 bases. CDR1 is SGHTA, CDR2 FQGNSA, per germline. The CDR3 consists of 16 residues. The V segment lost 4 bases and the J segment 1 base; nucleotides outside the gene matches: 9. CDR3 in amino acids: CASSYLPGQSNTEAFF. The CDR3 nucleotides are TGTGCCAGCAGCTATTTACCGGGACAGTCGAACACTGAAGCTTTCTTT. The whole variable domain, filled in from reference TRBV7-2 and TRBJ1-1, reads GAGVSQSPSNKVTEKGKDVELRCDPISGHTALYWYRQSLGQGLEFLIYFQGNSAPDKSGLPSDRFSAERTGGSVSTLTIQRTQQEDSAVYLCASSYLPGQSNTEAFFGQGTRLTVV.

CDR3 sequence reads: CASSPRRDYNEQFF. CDR3 coding DNA: TGTGCCAGCTCACCACGTCGGGACTACAATGAGCAGTTCTTC. The rearrangement links TRBV18 to TRBJ2-1, with D tentatively TRBD2 (5 bases). CDR3 size: 14 residues. Germline assignment: CDR1 KGHSH and CDR2 LQKENI. Trimming removed 1 base at V and 3 bases at J, with 7 bases between.

A few counts support this clone. The V gene is TRBV7-2, the J gene TRBJ1-1; D gene ambiguous. This CDR3 is 12 amino acids long. Germline CDR1 and CDR2: SGHTA and FQGNSA. Trimming removed 5 bases at V and 8 bases at J, with 12 bases between. DNA for the CDR3: TGTGCCAGCAGCCCGCAGAGGGTGGAAGCTTTCTTT. It yields the protein CASSPQRVEAFF.

This clone was observed a handful of times. V usage is TRBV30 and J usage is TRBJ2-1; 7 bases agree with TRBD1. This CDR3 has 17 amino acids. Germline V lookup: CDR1 GTSNPN, CDR2 SVGIG (reference sequence). Trimming at V came to 1 base and at J to 1 base, leaving 10 bases not matched to a gene. CDR3 bases: TGTGCCTGGAGTGCCCACCTCTTACAGGGGTCCTACAATGAGCAGTTCTTC. This codes for CAWSAHLLQGSYNEQFF. Drawing the rest from reference TRBV30 and TRBJ2-1, the complete variable domain is SQTIHQWPATLVQPVGSPLSLECTVEGTSNPNLYWYRQAAGRGLQLLFYSVGIGQISSEVPQNLSASRPQDRQFILSSKKLLLSDSGFYLCAWSAHLLQGSYNEQFFGPGTRLTVL.

Regarding this clone: This specimen includes other DNA sequences encoding the same CDR3. The CDR3 region has the DNA TGCAGCGTTGGGAGAGGGACTAATGAAAAACTGTTTTTT. Protein: CSVGRGTNEKLFF. The rearrangement joins TRBV29-1 to TRBJ1-4; D call uncertain. V dropped 4 bases and J dropped 2 bases, with 8 bases sitting between them. There are 13 residues in the CDR3. Looked up from germline, CDR1 is SQVTM and CDR2 is ANQGSEA. Combining the CDR3 with reference TRBV29-1 and TRBJ1-4 gives the whole variable domain SAVISQKPSRDICQRGTSLTIQCQVDSQVTMMFWYRQQPGQSLTLIATANQGSEATYESGFVIDKFPISRPNLTFSTLTVSNMSPEDSSIYLCSVGRGTNEKLFFGSGTQLSVL.

The sample holds a few counts of this clone. The chain couples TRBV9 to TRBJ2-2, with TRBD2 identical over 11 bases. The CDR3 contains 19 residues. The trim removed 4 bases at V and 0 bases at J, leaving 11 bases unmatched. Looked up from germline, CDR1 is SGDLS and CDR2 is YYNGEE. In DNA form, the CDR3 reads TGTGCCAGCAGCCCACTAGGGACTAGCGGAGCCTCGAACACCGGGGAGCTGTTTTTT. Translating gives CASSPLGTSGASNTGELFF.

The sample holds a few counts of this clone. The chain uses TRBV6-1 and TRBJ1-5; no clear D. CDR1 and CDR2 (germline): MNHNS, SASEGT. This CDR3 region has 12 residues. Trimming took 0 bases from V and 7 from J, leaving 4 bases between them. CDR3 protein: CASSEAVQPQHF. The CDR3 DNA reads as TGTGCCAGCAGTGAAGCCGTACAGCCCCAGCATTTT.

The chain uses TRBV2 and TRBJ2-3, with TRBD1 matching 10 bases. Germline lookup yields CDR1 SNHLY and CDR2 FYNNEI. The junction had 7 bases not matched to a gene; V was cut back by 6 bases and J by 4 bases. This CDR3 is 15 amino acids long. The CDR3 sequence is CASRPRTGGADTQYF. The CDR3 nucleotides read TGTGCCAGCAGACCACGGACAGGGGGGGCAGATACGCAGTATTTT. Full variable domain (remainder filled in from reference TRBV2 and TRBJ2-3): EPEVTQTPSHQVTQMGQEVILRCVPISNHLYFYWYRQILGQKVEFLVSFYNNEISEKSEIFDDQFSVERPDGSNFTLKIRSTKLEDSAMYFCASRPRTGGADTQYFGPGTRLTVL.

This clone has more than one count but fewer than ten. This chain joins TRBV9 and TRBJ2-1; 14 positions agree with TRBD2. The germline V gene has CDR1 SGDLS and CDR2 YYNGEE. J was trimmed by 3 bases and V by 4 bases; bases with no gene match: 6. This CDR3 region has 17 residues. The CDR3 here is CASSLGLAGAYYNEQFF. The CDR3, as DNA: TGTGCCAGCAGCTTGGGACTAGCGGGAGCTTACTACAATGAGCAGTTCTTC. The complete variable domain, with remaining parts taken from reference TRBV9 and TRBJ2-1, reads DSGVTQTPKHLITATGQRVTLRCSPRSGDLSVYWYQQSLDQGLQFLIQYYNGEERAKGNILERFSAQQFPDLHSELNLSSLELGDSALYFCASSLGLAGAYYNEQFFGPGTRLTVL.